The 31 T cell receptor beta chains below come from one sample, sequenced in a study of T cell repertoires in cytomegalovirus infection. The antigens for these receptors are not known. Using its own MiXCR run on the reads, TCRdb lists one record per CDR3 protein. This table holds 49,000 or so distinct CDR3 sequences, around 18% found once. Source: CD8+ T cells from cultured PBMCs, taken from culture after CMV antigen stimulation. These receptors were collected from a human donor in good health (CMV status not recorded). Some clones in this sample may be carry-over from other donors' samples.

This clonotype was picked up a small number of times. The chain uses TRBV6-2 or TRBV6-3 and TRBJ1-2, with 9 bases aligning to TRBD1. Trimming removed 8 bases from V and 4 bases from J; junction bases left unmatched: 5. Germline V CDR1 and CDR2: MNHEY, SVGEGT. The CDR3 has 13 amino acids. This chain's CDR3 is CASSGTGLYGYTF. Here the CDR3 DNA reads TGTGCCAGCTCCGGGACAGGGCTCTATGGCTACACCTTC.

This clonotype was seen repeatedly, ten times or more. The chain is built from TRBV11-2 and TRBJ1-1; D might be TRBD1 (5 bases). Per the germline V gene, CDR1 is SGHAT and CDR2 is FQNNGV. There are 17 residues in the CDR3. Trimming left V 0 bases short and J 2 bases short, with 16 bases between. The CDR3 coding sequence is TGTGCCAGCAGCTTAGATCGGGGGGAAGGCCGAAACACTGAAGCTTTCTTT. Translating it yields CASSLDRGEGRNTEAFF.

This chain links TRBV12-3 or TRBV12-4 with TRBJ1-1; D uncertain. CDR3 size: 14 residues. Trimming removed 3 bases from V and 0 bases from J, with 8 bases in between. CDR3 residues: CASSFRHMNTEAFF. The CDR3 coding sequence is TGTGCCAGCAGTTTTAGGCATATGAACACTGAAGCTTTCTTT.

V is TRBV27 and J is TRBJ2-3; D is perhaps TRBD2 (5 bases). Germline CDR1 and CDR2: MNHEY and SMNVEV (reference sequence). The CDR3 totals 12 residues. V dropped 9 bases and J dropped 6 bases, with 13 bases sitting between them. The CDR3 region is CASSDRGDTQYF. CDR3 nucleotide sequence: TGTGCCAGTTCCGACCGCGGGGATACGCAGTATTTT.

Ten or more counts support this clonotype. The chain joins TRBV9 to TRBJ2-3; TRBD2 is a possible D gene (5 bases). The CDR3 sequence is 14 residues long. Trimming left V 4 bases short and J 8 bases short, with 17 bases between. In germline, CDR1 is SGDLS, CDR2 YYNGEE. In DNA, the CDR3 is TGTGCCAGCAGCCCAACCGGGAACCCAGCTACGCAGTATTTT. It encodes CASSPTGNPATQYF.

On this clonotype itself: It may be a read error: a sequence one base away is much more abundant. The rearrangement links TRBV7-3 to TRBJ1-1; perhaps TRBD1 as D (5 bases). The germline V gene has CDR1 SGHTA and CDR2 FQGTGA. The ends were cut back, 5 bases at V and 5 bases at J, with 21 bases in the middle. CDR3 length: 16 residues. CDR3 DNA: TGTGCCAGCAGCCCTACGGAACAAATTGGGGGGACTGAAGCTTTCTTT. Translation: CASSPTEQIGGTEAFF. Complete variable domain (other parts from reference TRBV7-3 and TRBJ1-1): GAGVSQTPSNKVTEKGKYVELRCDPISGHTALYWYRQSLGQGPEFLIYFQGTGAADDSGLPNDRFFAVRPEGSVSTLKIQRTERGDSAVYLCASSPTEQIGGTEAFFGQGTRLTVV.

J is TRBJ1-1 and V is TRBV27; 8 nucleotides agree with TRBD1. The CDR3 is made up of 15 amino acids. Germline assignment: CDR1 MNHEY and CDR2 SMNVEV (reference sequence). V shed 5 bases and J 2 bases; nucleotides not matched to a gene: 7. CDR3 nucleotides: TGTGCCAGCAGTCAGTGGGGGACAGGTAACACTGAAGCTTTCTTT. Residues: CASSQWGTGNTEAFF.

This clonotype has ten or more counts. The rearrangement uses TRBV6-4 and TRBJ2-3; perhaps TRBD1 as D (6 bases). V shed 3 bases and J shed 1 base, with 8 bases lying between them. Germline CDR1 is MRHNA and CDR2 is SNTAGT. This CDR3 has 14 residues. The CDR3 coding sequence is TGTGCCAGCAGTGAAGAGGGGGGCACAGATACGCAGTATTTT. Amino acids: CASSEEGGTDTQYF.

This clonotype appeared many times. The rearrangement joins TRBV12-3 or TRBV12-4 to TRBJ1-1; D unresolved. CDR3 length: 15 amino acids. Trimming left V 3 bases short and J 0 bases short, with 11 bases between. CDR3 bases: TGTGCCAGCAGTTTTGCTCTGGGTTTGAACACTGAAGCTTTCTTT. This sequence encodes CASSFALGLNTEAFF.

This clonotype was recorded at least ten times. The gene calls are TRBV20-1 and TRBJ2-7; 12 nucleotides agree with TRBD1. Germline CDR1 reads DFQATT; CDR2 reads SNEGSKA (reference sequence). The CDR3 length is 16 residues. V dropped 6 bases and J dropped 5; count of bases not matched to a gene: 14. The CDR3, as DNA: TGCAGTGCCGTCCTTTTGGGGACAGGGGGCCCGGACGAGCAGTACTTC. Translating gives CSAVLLGTGGPDEQYF.

This clonotype was seen repeatedly, ten times or more. This sequence joins TRBV7-9 and TRBJ1-2; TRBD1 matches 11 bases. The V gene's germline CDR1 is SEHNR and CDR2 FQNEAQ (reference sequence). The length of the CDR3 is 15 residues. V lost 5 bases, J lost 8 bases, and 10 bases stayed unmatched. The CDR3 DNA reads as TGTGCCAGCAGCGACTGGGACAGGGGGACGAAAGGCTACACCTTC. Translation: CASSDWDRGTKGYTF.

This clonotype was counted many times. CDR3 residues: CASSASRDSGTGAFF. The DNA of the CDR3 is TGTGCCAGCAGCGCATCCCGGGACAGCGGAACGGGAGCTTTCTTT. The chain links TRBV7-8 to TRBJ1-1; 7 bases agree with TRBD1. V shed 5 bases and J 10 bases; nucleotides not matched to a gene: 16. CDR3 length: 15 amino acids. CDR1 is SGHVS and CDR2 is FQNEAQ in the germline V gene. The complete variable domain, with remaining parts taken from reference TRBV7-8 and TRBJ1-1, reads GAGVSQSPRYKVAKRGQDVALRCDPISGHVSLFWYQQALGQGPEFLTYFQNEAQLDKSGLPSDRFFAERPEGSVSTLKIQRTQQEDSAVYLCASSASRDSGTGAFFGQGTRLTVV.

With regard to this clonotype: A much larger clone is a single base away; this may be a read error. The V gene is TRBV7-4, the J gene TRBJ2-1, with D possibly TRBD1 on 5 matching bases. This CDR3 is built from 18 residues. Per the germline V gene, CDR1 is SGHVT and CDR2 is SQSDAQ. Deletions cut 0 bases from V and 5 bases from J, with 20 bases between. CDR3 sequence: CASSLAPRTRIPHNEQFF. CDR3 coding DNA: TGTGCCAGCAGCTTAGCCCCCCGGACAAGGATCCCCCACAATGAGCAGTTCTTC.

This clonotype was recorded many times. V usage is TRBV7-8 and J usage is TRBJ1-4; TRBD1 agrees at 7 bases. J lost 7 bases, V lost 5 bases, and 7 bases had no gene match. The CDR3 is 14 residues long. Germline V lookup: CDR1 SGHVS, CDR2 FQNEAQ. The CDR3 DNA is TGTGCCAGCAGCCTGACAGGGAGCACTGAAAAACTGTTTTTT. Amino acids: CASSLTGSTEKLFF.

The sample holds many counts of this clonotype. CDR3 bases: TGTGCCAGCAGTTACTCGGGACGACCTAGGGATACGCAGTATTTT. Protein product: CASSYSGRPRDTQYF. This sequence joins TRBV6-5 and TRBJ2-3; tentatively, D is TRBD1 or TRBD2 (5 bases each). Germline-derived CDR1 and CDR2 are MNHEY and SVGAGI. CDR3 length: 15 residues. Trimming stripped 0 bases from V and 6 bases from J, with 13 bases between.

This clonotype was detected many times. The chain has TRBV4-2 and TRBJ2-1; no definite D call. This CDR3 has 16 residues. The germline V and J ends were trimmed by 6 bases and 0 bases, with 15 bases remaining between them. Germline loops: CDR1 LGHNA, CDR2 YNFKEQ. The CDR3: CASSPQHLSSYNEQFF. CDR3 DNA: TGTGCCAGCAGTCCCCAACACCTTAGCTCCTACAATGAGCAGTTCTTC.

This clonotype showed up many times. The rearrangement uses TRBV7-8 and TRBJ1-4, with TRBD1 as a possible D gene (6 bases). V was shortened by 5 bases and J by 3 bases, with 13 bases between the two germline ends. This CDR3 has 15 amino acids. Germline V lookup: CDR1 SGHVS, CDR2 FQNEAQ. The chain's CDR3 is CASSPQGMANEKLFF. The DNA for the CDR3 is TGTGCCAGCAGCCCGCAGGGGATGGCTAATGAAAAACTGTTTTTT.

In its sample, this clonotype was seen many times. CDR3 sequence: CASTRQGALGSPLHF. The CDR3, as DNA: TGTGCCAGCACTCGTCAGGGGGCACTAGGTTCACCCCTCCACTTT. The chain joins TRBV27 to TRBJ1-6, with 8 bases identical to TRBD1. V lost 7 bases to trimming and J lost 9 bases; unmatched junction nucleotides: 11. Germline CDR1 is MNHEY and CDR2 is SMNVEV (reference sequence). This CDR3 has 15 amino acids.

This clonotype was seen once. This clone may be a read error of a much larger clone one base away. The chain carries TRBV11-2 and TRBJ2-5; a possible D gene is TRBD2 (5 bases). The V gene's germline CDR1 is SGHAT and CDR2 FQNNGV. There are 15 residues in the CDR3. The CDR3 here is CTSSLVDLGGETQYF. The CDR3 region has the DNA TGTACCAGCAGCTTAGTAGACCTAGGAGGAGAGACCCAGTACTTC.

V gene TRBV6-2 or TRBV6-3 combines with J gene TRBJ2-1; 12 nucleotides align to TRBD2. V gave up 4 bases and J gave up 8 bases; unmatched junction bases: 9. Germline V gene lookup returns CDR1 MNHEY and CDR2 SVGEGT. This CDR3 contains 16 residues. The CDR3 loop reads CASSWGGLAGPYEQFF. The CDR3 coding sequence is TGTGCCAGCAGTTGGGGCGGACTAGCGGGACCGTATGAGCAGTTCTTC.

At least ten counts were recorded for this clonotype. This chain connects TRBV7-9 to TRBJ2-3; weak D call: TRBD2 (6 bases). Germline V lookup: CDR1 SEHNR, CDR2 FQNEAQ (reference sequence). The germline V and J ends were trimmed by 6 bases and 0 bases, with 13 bases remaining between them. The CDR3 is made up of 15 amino acids. Written as DNA, the CDR3 is TGTGCCAGCAGGGGTCCTAGCGAAAGCACAGATACGCAGTATTTT. Protein product: CASRGPSESTDTQYF.

This clonotype appeared many times. The J gene is TRBJ1-5, the V gene TRBV30, with D possibly TRBD1 on 5 matching bases. Germline CDR1 GTSNPN, CDR2 SVGIG (reference sequence). The CDR3 has 14 amino acids. V was shortened by 4 bases and J by 3 bases, with 13 bases between the two germline ends. CDR3: CAWTMGGYNQPQHF. In DNA form, the CDR3 reads TGTGCCTGGACCATGGGGGGGTACAATCAGCCCCAGCATTTT.

This clonotype has more than one count but fewer than ten. The chain joins TRBV4-3 to TRBJ2-7; TRBD2 is a possible D gene (5 bases). V was clipped by 1 base and J by 1 base, with 14 bases between them. Per germline, CDR1 LGHNA and CDR2 YSLEER. This CDR3 spans 16 amino acids. In nucleotides, the CDR3 is TGCGCCAGCAGCCAAGGAGGACTGAGTGGATCCTACGAGCAGTACTTC. Protein: CASSQGGLSGSYEQYF.

This clonotype was seen more than once but under ten times. The chain recombines TRBV28 with TRBJ1-5; D might be TRBD1 (6 bases). The germline V and J ends were trimmed by 5 bases and 0 bases, with 11 bases remaining between them. The CDR3 runs 15 residues. Germline assignment: CDR1 MDHEN and CDR2 SYDVKM. CDR3 amino acids: CASSHRVDSNQPQHF. CDR3 bases: TGTGCCAGCAGTCACAGGGTTGATAGCAATCAGCCCCAGCATTTT.

The V and J genes are TRBV4-3 and TRBJ1-2; unclear D gene. Per germline, CDR1 LGHNA and CDR2 YSLEER. The CDR3 runs 17 residues. The V end lost 3 bases, the J end lost 4 bases, and 21 bases lay between the germline ends. CDR3 nucleotides: TGCGCCAGCAGCCATGACCAAAACAGTCTCGATAGCTATGGCTACACCTTC. Amino acid sequence: CASSHDQNSLDSYGYTF.

This clonotype was found many times. The chain uses TRBV19 and TRBJ1-1, with no clear D. The CDR3 is made up of 11 amino acids. V was trimmed by 7 bases and J by 0 bases, leaving 3 bases between them. Germline V CDR1 and CDR2: LNHDA, SQIVND (reference sequence). CDR3 sequence (DNA): TGTGCCAGTAATTTGAACACTGAAGCTTTCTTT. Its translation is CASNLNTEAFF.

This chain connects TRBV11-1 to TRBJ2-2; D perhaps matches TRBD1 (6 bases). The CDR3 spans 17 residues. From germline, CDR1 is SGHAT and CDR2 FQDESV (reference sequence). V shed 6 bases and J shed 1 base, with 18 bases lying between them. The CDR3: CASRTNRDFLNTGELFF. CDR3 nucleotide sequence: TGTGCCAGCAGAACAAACAGGGATTTCTTGAACACCGGGGAGCTGTTTTTT.

V is TRBV9 and J is TRBJ2-3, with TRBD2 identical over 13 bases. The germline V gene has CDR1 SGDLS and CDR2 YYNGEE. With 3 bases clipped from V and 4 bases from J, the junction kept 5 bases outside the gene matches. The CDR3 spans 16 residues. CDR3 sequence reads: CASSGWTSGSPDTQYF. Here the CDR3 DNA reads TGTGCCAGCAGCGGTTGGACTAGCGGGAGCCCAGATACGCAGTATTTT. The whole variable domain, remainder taken from reference TRBV9 and TRBJ2-3, is DSGVTQTPKHLITATGQRVTLRCSPRSGDLSVYWYQQSLDQGLQFLIQYYNGEERAKGNILERFSAQQFPDLHSELNLSSLELGDSALYFCASSGWTSGSPDTQYFGPGTRLTVL.

The chain links TRBV20-1 to TRBJ1-1, with 7 nucleotides matching TRBD1. V was clipped by 0 bases and J by 3 bases; unmatched bases: 4. The CDR3 has 14 amino acids. Germline V CDR1 and CDR2: DFQATT, SNEGSKA (reference sequence). The CDR3 loop is CSARDDRVDTEAFF. The CDR3 region has the DNA TGCAGTGCTAGAGATGACAGGGTGGACACTGAAGCTTTCTTT.

This clonotype was seen ten or more times. V usage is TRBV7-6 and J usage is TRBJ2-7, with TRBD1 matching 8 bases. Trimming at V came to 1 base and at J to 7 bases, leaving 24 bases not matched to a gene. The CDR3 loop spans 20 amino acids. Germline-derived CDR1 and CDR2 are SGHVS and FNYEAQ. CDR3 residues: CASSLVSVAGGEPFAGEQYF. CDR3 nucleotides: TGTGCCAGCAGCTTAGTCTCCGTGGCAGGGGGCGAGCCTTTCGCCGGGGAGCAGTACTTC.

This clonotype was counted between two and nine times. V is TRBV14 and J is TRBJ1-1; D gene uncertain. The length of the CDR3 is 13 residues. V was cut by 4 bases and J by 4 bases, with 10 bases left in between. CDR1 is SGHDN, CDR2 FVKESK, per germline. As DNA, the CDR3 is TGTGCCAGCAGCCTACGAGGGTTCACTGAAGCTTTCTTT. Translated: CASSLRGFTEAFF.